A selection of T cell receptor beta chains follows, all from one sample in a study of blood T cell repertoires in COVID-19. Here immunoSEQ multiplex PCR was the method, and the copy in TCRdb shows in-frame clones only, minus some. The sample gives approximately 490,000 clones, approximately 90% of which show up once; 0.7% is in the top ten. The specimen was PBMCs or T cells enriched from blood (not recorded which). Receptor source: a young woman who had recovered from COVID-19. Both conserved end residues are part of each CDR3. D genes are given only for firm matches. Not all rows give a size; the values are once, few, many and, for expanded clones, a class.

v_gene	d_gene	len	abundance	j_gene	CDR3aa	CDR3nt
TRBV15	TRBD1	16	-	TRBJ1-1	CATSTTGAALNTEAFF	TGTGCCACCAGCACCACAGGGGCCGCGCTGAACACTGAAGCTTTCTTT
TRBV4-1	-	13	-	TRBJ1-3	CASSQGQRNTIYF	TGCGCCAGCAGCCAAGGACAGAGAAACACCATATATTTT
TRBV5-1	TRBD2	14	-	TRBJ2-7	CASSPKSGGDEQYF	TGCGCCAGCAGCCCTAAGAGCGGGGGAGACGAGCAGTACTTC
TRBV5-1	TRBD1	14	-	TRBJ2-5	CASSYTGEQETQYF	TGCGCCAGCAGCTATACAGGGGAACAAGAGACCCAGTACTTC
TRBV5-1	-	14	-	TRBJ2-7	CASSLGPLNEEQYF	TGCGCCAGCAGCTTGGGGCCCCTGAATGAAGAGCAGTACTTC
TRBV30	-	13	-	TRBJ1-5	CAWSRDRGSPSIF	-
TRBV25-1	-	12	-	TRBJ1-5	CARGQSNQPQHF	TGTGCCAGGGGGCAGAGCAATCAGCCCCAGCATTTT
TRBV28	-	15	-	TRBJ2-3	CASSLVGGLTDTQYF	TGTGCCAGCAGTTTAGTGGGCGGACTCACAGATACGCAGTATTTT
TRBV18	TRBD1	16	-	TRBJ1-1	CASSPGSGQGATEAFF	TGTGCCAGCTCACCAGGCTCGGGCCAGGGGGCCACTGAAGCTTTCTTT
TRBV2	TRBD2	14	-	TRBJ2-5	CASKTSGGQETQYF	TGTGCCAGCAAGACCAGCGGGGGACAAGAGACCCAGTACTTC
TRBV5-1	-	13	-	TRBJ1-1	CASSFGGDTEAFF	TGCGCCAGCAGCTTCGGGGGGGATACTGAAGCTTTCTTT
TRBV30	-	15	-	TRBJ1-5	CAWSLGGKSNQPQHF	TGTGCCTGGAGTCTTGGAGGGAAGAGCAATCAGCCCCAGCATTTT
TRBV5-1	-	17	-	TRBJ1-2	CASSPRLAAISNYGYTF	TGCGCCAGCAGCCCTAGATTAGCGGCCATATCTAACTATGGCTACACCTTC
TRBV7-9	-	12	once	TRBJ1-1	CASSSGYTEAFF	TGTGCCAGCAGCTCCGGGTACACTGAAGCTTTCTTT
TRBV15	TRBD1	14	-	TRBJ2-3	CATGTGSWTDTQYF	TGTGCCACCGGGACAGGGTCGTGGACAGATACGCAGTATTTT
TRBV7-9	TRBD1	14	-	TRBJ2-5	CASSLTTGIETQYF	TGTGCCAGCAGCCTAACGACAGGGATCGAGACCCAGTACTTC
TRBV7-2	TRBD1	13	-	TRBJ1-1	CASSIIQGLEAFF	TGTGCCAGCAGCATCATACAGGGGCTTGAAGCTTTCTTT
TRBV7-8	-	15	-	TRBJ1-1	CASSPHRVKNTEAFF	TGTGCCAGCAGCCCGCACAGGGTCAAGAACACTGAAGCTTTCTTT
TRBV29-1	-	16	-	TRBJ2-3	CSGRGLRGASTDTQYF	TGCAGCGGTCGGGGGTTAAGGGGTGCTAGCACAGATACGCAGTATTTT
TRBV9	TRBD2	15	-	TRBJ2-3	CASSGNGGGTDTQYF	TGTGCCAGCAGCGGAAACGGGGGGGGCACAGATACGCAGTATTTT
TRBV28	-	12	-	TRBJ2-1	CASSLYIDEQFF	TGTGCCAGCAGTCTCTATATCGATGAGCAGTTCTTC
TRBV6-1	TRBD1	16	-	TRBJ1-2	CASSEALLQGIYGYTF	TGTGCCAGCAGTGAAGCCCTTCTACAGGGGATCTATGGCTACACCTTC
TRBV15	-	13	-	TRBJ2-6	CATSPSGANVLTF	TGTGCCACCTCCCCCTCGGGGGCCAACGTCCTGACTTTC
TRBV18	-	17	-	TRBJ2-2	CASSPPFKDSRTGELFF	TGTGCCAGCTCACCACCGTTCAAGGACAGTCGCACCGGGGAGCTGTTTTTT